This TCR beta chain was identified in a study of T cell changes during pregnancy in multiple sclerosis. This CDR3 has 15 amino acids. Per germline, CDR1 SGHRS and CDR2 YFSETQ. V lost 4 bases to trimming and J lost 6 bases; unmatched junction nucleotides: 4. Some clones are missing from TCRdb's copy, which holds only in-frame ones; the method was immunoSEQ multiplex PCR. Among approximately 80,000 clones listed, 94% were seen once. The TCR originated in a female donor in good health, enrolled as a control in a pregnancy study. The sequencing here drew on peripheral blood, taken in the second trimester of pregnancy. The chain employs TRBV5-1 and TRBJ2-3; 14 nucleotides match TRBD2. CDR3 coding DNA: TGCGCCAGCAGCCCGGGACTAGCGGGAGCGGATACGCAGTATTTT. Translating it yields CASSPGLAGADTQYF.